These T cell receptor beta chains were read from a single sample in a study of cytomegalovirus exposure and HLA in healthy donors. Profiling relied on immunoSEQ multiplex PCR, and the TCRdb table lists in-frame clones only, not all of them. The sample holds about 55,000 clones. The sequencing sample was made of PBMCs. The source is an older woman in good health and CMV-seropositive. CDR3s include the opening cysteine and the closing phenylalanine or tryptophan. A D gene is named only where the DNA matches it firmly.

TRBJ2-5,-,TRBV4-3,CASSRTRDRLETQYF,TGCGCCAGCAGCCGGACGCGGGACCGACTCGAGACCCAGTACTTC
TRBJ1-1,-,TRBV28,CASSFLYYTEAFF,TGTGCCAGCAGTTTCCTTTACTACACTGAAGCTTTCTTT
TRBJ1-6,-,TRBV7-2,CASSFGAGLNSPLHF,TGTGCCAGCAGCTTTGGGGCAGGGCTGAATTCACCCCTCCACTTT
TRBJ2-1,TRBD2,TRBV6-5,CASSYPGGREQFF,TGTGCCAGCAGTTACCCGGGAGGCAGGGAGCAGTTCTTC
TRBJ2-7,TRBD1,TRBV6-1,CASSEGTGGTYEQYF,TGTGCCAGCAGTGAAGGGACAGGGGGGACCTACGAGCAGTACTTC
TRBJ1-2,-,TRBV27,CASSFRLKDGGYTF,TGTGCCAGCAGTTTCCGACTAAAGGACGGTGGCTACACCTTC
TRBJ1-2,TRBD1,TRBV5-4,CASSLVAGTGGTYGYTF,TGTGCCAGCAGCTTGGTGGCGGGGACAGGGGGCACCTATGGCTACACCTTC
TRBJ1-1,-,TRBV18,CASSPQGNTEAFF,TGTGCCAGCTCACCTCAGGGGAACACTGAAGCTTTCTTT
TRBJ1-1,TRBD1,TRBV5-4,CASSFRQGPNTEAFF,TGTGCCAGCAGCTTTCGACAGGGGCCGAACACTGAAGCTTTCTTT
TRBJ1-5,-,TRBV5-6,CASSFGGWQPQHF,TGTGCCAGCAGTTTTGGGGGCTGGCAGCCCCAGCATTTT
TRBJ1-6,-,TRBV18,CASSPLAAGRNSPLHF,TGTGCCAGCTCACCACTTGCCGCGGGCCGTAATTCACCCCTCCACTTT
TRBJ2-5,-,TRBV5-6,CASSSQSVGQETQYF,TGTGCCAGCAGCTCCCAAAGCGTGGGCCAAGAGACCCAGTACTTC
TRBJ1-2,-,TRBV5-1,CASSLEQFRANYGYTF,TGCGCCAGCAGCTTGGAACAGTTCCGAGCTAACTATGGCTACACCTTC
TRBJ1-1,TRBD1,TRBV18,CASSQTGRDTEAFF,TGTGCCAGCTCACAGACAGGGAGAGACACTGAAGCTTTCTTT
TRBJ1-1,-,TRBV19,CASSEYDVGPGDTEAFF,TGTGCCAGTAGTGAATACGACGTGGGGCCTGGGGACACTGAAGCTTTCTTT
TRBJ1-1,-,TRBV5-1,CASSLYYTGGTEAFF,TGCGCCAGCAGCTTGTATTATACCGGGGGGACCGAAGCTTTCTTT
TRBJ1-1,TRBD1,TRBV4-1,CASSQRTGSPEAFF,TGCGCCAGCAGCCAGAGGACAGGGTCCCCTGAAGCTTTCTTT
TRBJ1-5,-,TRBV27,CASSPRGNQPQHF,TGTGCCAGCAGTCCTAGGGGGAATCAGCCCCAGCATTTT
TRBJ2-1,-,TRBV7-2,CASKTQDSYNEQFF,TGTGCCAGCAAAACACAGGACAGCTACAATGAGCAGTTCTTC
TRBJ1-2,-,TRBV11-2,CASSRDWYGYTF,TGTGCCAGCAGCCGCGACTGGTATGGCTACACCTTC
TRBJ2-1,TRBD2,TRBV5-1,CASSFSSGGRYNEQFF,TGCGCCAGCAGCTTTTCTAGCGGGGGGCGTTACAATGAGCAGTTCTTC
TRBJ2-7,-,TRBV7-9,CASSLPQPVYEQYF,TGTGCCAGCAGCTTGCCTCAACCTGTCTACGAGCAGTACTTC
TRBJ2-7,TRBD1,TRBV5-4,CASSWGTGSYEQYF,TGTGCCAGCAGCTGGGGGACAGGGTCCTACGAGCAGTACTTC
TRBJ2-3,TRBD1,TRBV5-6,CASSPGTGYTDTQYF,TGTGCCAGCAGCCCCGGGACAGGGTACACAGATACGCAGTATTTT
TRBJ2-1,TRBD2,TRBV4-1,CASSRPSGEDNEQFF,TGCGCCAGCAGCCGTCCTAGCGGGGAGGACAATGAGCAGTTCTTC
TRBJ1-6,-,TRBV12-2,CASRWWGSRALHF,TGTGCAAGTCGCTGGTGGGGATCGAGGGCCCTCCACTTT
TRBJ1-5,TRBD1,TRBV7-2,CASSSRQGAGQPQHF,TGTGCCAGCAGCTCAAGACAGGGGGCAGGGCAGCCCCAGCATTTT
TRBJ1-5,TRBD1,TRBV6-5,CASSPAGTGNQPQHF,TGTGCCAGCAGTCCCGCCGGGACAGGTAATCAGCCCCAGCATTTT
TRBJ2-7,TRBD1,TRBV10-3,CAISPDRGAYEQYF,TGTGCCATCAGTCCTGACAGGGGGGCCTACGAGCAGTACTTC
TRBJ2-7,TRBD2,TRBV6-6,CASSYSVAGYEQYF,TGTGCCAGCAGTTACTCAGTAGCGGGGTACGAGCAGTACTTC
TRBJ1-2,TRBD1,TRBV14,CASSQDGVRGSGGYTF,TGTGCCAGCAGCCAAGATGGAGTCAGGGGGAGCGGCGGCTACACCTTC
TRBJ1-1,-,TRBV7-9,CASSRLGGDTEAFF,TGTGCCAGCAGCCGTCTCGGAGGAGACACTGAAGCTTTCTTT
TRBJ2-1,TRBD2,TRBV18,CASSPSGGGVLNEQFF,TGTGCCAGCTCACCATCGGGAGGGGGGGTGTTGAATGAGCAGTTCTTC
TRBJ1-3,-,TRBV5-5,CASSIAGASGNTIYF,TGTGCCAGCAGTATTGCAGGCGCCTCTGGAAACACCATATATTTT
TRBJ2-5,TRBD1,TRBV2,CASSPGRGQETQYF,TGTGCCAGCAGCCCAGGCAGGGGGCAAGAGACCCAGTACTTC
TRBJ1-4,-,TRBV5-6,CASSSGDRNEKLFF,TGTGCCAGCAGCTCGGGGGACCGTAATGAAAAACTGTTTTTT
TRBJ2-1,TRBD1,TRBV29-1,CSGDRAYNEQFF,TGCAGCGGGGACAGGGCCTACAATGAGCAGTTCTTC
TRBJ1-3,-,TRBV19,CASRQISGNTIYF,TGTGCCAGTAGACAGATCTCTGGAAACACCATATATTTT
TRBJ1-4,-,TRBV6-5,CASRQYNEKLFF,TGTGCCAGCAGACAGTACAATGAAAAACTGTTTTTT
TRBJ1-1,-,TRBV29-1,CSVGGRDGTEAFF,TGCAGCGTTGGAGGCAGGGATGGCACTGAAGCTTTCTTT